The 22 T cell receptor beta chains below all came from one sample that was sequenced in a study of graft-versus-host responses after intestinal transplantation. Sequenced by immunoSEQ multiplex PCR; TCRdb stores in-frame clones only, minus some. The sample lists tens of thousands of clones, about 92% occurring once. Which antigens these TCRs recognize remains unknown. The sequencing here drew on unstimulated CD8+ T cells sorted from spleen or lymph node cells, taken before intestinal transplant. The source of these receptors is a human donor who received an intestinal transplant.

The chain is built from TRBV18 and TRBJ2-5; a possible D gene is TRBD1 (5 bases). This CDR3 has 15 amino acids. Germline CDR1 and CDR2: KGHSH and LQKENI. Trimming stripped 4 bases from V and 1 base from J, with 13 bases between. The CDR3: CASSHQTDTQETQYF. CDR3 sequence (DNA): TGTGCCAGCTCACATCAGACGGACACCCAAGAGACCCAGTACTTC. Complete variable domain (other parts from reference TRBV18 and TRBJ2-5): NAGVMQNPRHLVRRRGQEARLRCSPMKGHSHVYWYRQLPEEGLKFMVYLQKENIIDESGMPKERFSAEFPKEGPSILRIQQVVRGDSAAYFCASSHQTDTQETQYFGPGTRLLVL.

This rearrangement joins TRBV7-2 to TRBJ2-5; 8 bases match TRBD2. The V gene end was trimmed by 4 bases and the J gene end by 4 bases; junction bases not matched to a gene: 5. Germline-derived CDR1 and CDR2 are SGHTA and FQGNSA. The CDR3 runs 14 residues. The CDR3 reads CASSYGGARETQYF. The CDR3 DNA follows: TGTGCCAGCAGCTACGGGGGGGCCAGAGAGACCCAGTACTTC.

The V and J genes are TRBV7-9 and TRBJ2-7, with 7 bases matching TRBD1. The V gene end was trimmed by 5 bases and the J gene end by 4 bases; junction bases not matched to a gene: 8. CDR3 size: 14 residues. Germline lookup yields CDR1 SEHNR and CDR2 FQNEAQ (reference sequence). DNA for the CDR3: TGTGCCAGCAGCCACGACAGGGAACAGTACGAGCAGTACTTC. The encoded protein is CASSHDREQYEQYF.

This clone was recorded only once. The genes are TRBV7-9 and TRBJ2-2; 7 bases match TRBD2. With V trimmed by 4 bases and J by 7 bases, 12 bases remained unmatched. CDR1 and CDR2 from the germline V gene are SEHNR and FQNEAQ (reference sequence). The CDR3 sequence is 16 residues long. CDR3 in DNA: TGTGCCAGCAGCTCAGACCCGGGGGGTACGGACGGGGAGCTGTTTTTT. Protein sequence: CASSSDPGGTDGELFF.

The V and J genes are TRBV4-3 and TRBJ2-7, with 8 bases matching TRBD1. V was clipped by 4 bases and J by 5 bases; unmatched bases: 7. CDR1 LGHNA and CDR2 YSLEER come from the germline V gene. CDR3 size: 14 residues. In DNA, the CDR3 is TGCGCCAGCAGCCTCGGACAGGGTAGCCACGAGCAGTACTTC. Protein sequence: CASSLGQGSHEQYF.

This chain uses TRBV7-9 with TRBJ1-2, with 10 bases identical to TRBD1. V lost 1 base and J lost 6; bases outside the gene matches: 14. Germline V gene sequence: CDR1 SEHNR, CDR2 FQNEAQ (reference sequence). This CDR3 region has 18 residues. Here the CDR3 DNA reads TGTGCCAGCAGCTTAGTGCGGGACAGGGGACTTTGGAGAGATGGCTACACCTTC. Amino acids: CASSLVRDRGLWRDGYTF. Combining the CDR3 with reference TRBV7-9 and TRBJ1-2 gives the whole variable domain DTGVSQNPRHKITKRGQNVTFRCDPISEHNRLYWYRQTLGQGPEFLTYFQNEAQLEKSRLLSDRFSAERPKGSFSTLEIQRTEQGDSAMYLCASSLVRDRGLWRDGYTFGSGTRLTVV.

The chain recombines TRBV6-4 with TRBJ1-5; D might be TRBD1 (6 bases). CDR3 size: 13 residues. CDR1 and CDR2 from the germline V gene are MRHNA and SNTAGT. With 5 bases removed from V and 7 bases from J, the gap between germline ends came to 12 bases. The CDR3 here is CASSTGFNQPQHF. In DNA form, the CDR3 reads TGTGCCAGCAGTACAGGGTTTAACCAGCCCCAGCATTTT.

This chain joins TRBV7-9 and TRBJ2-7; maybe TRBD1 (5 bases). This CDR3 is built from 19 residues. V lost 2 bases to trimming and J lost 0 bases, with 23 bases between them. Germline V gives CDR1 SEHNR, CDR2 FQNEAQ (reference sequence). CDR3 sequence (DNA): TGTGCCAGCAGCTTAATAATGTTAGAGGTGCAGGGAAGCTCCTACGAGCAGTACTTC. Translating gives CASSLIMLEVQGSSYEQYF.

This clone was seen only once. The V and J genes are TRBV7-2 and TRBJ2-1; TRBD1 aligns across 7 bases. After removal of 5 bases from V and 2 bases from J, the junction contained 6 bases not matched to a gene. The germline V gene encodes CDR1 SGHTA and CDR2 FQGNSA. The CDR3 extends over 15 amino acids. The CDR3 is CASSEPQGTYNEQFF. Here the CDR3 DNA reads TGTGCCAGCAGCGAACCACAGGGGACCTACAATGAGCAGTTCTTC.

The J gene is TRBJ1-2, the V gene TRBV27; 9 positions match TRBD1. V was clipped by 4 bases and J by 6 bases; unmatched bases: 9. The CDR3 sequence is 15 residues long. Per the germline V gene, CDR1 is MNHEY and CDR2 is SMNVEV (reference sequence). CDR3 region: CASSSWDRVGDGYTF. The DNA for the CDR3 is TGTGCCAGCAGTTCCTGGGACAGGGTAGGGGATGGCTACACCTTC.

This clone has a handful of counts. DNA for the CDR3: TGTGCCAGCAAGGGATTGGCGGCTAGCGGGGCTTACGAGCAGTACTTC. It translates to CASKGLAASGAYEQYF. The chain recombines TRBV2 with TRBJ2-7; 9 bases align to TRBD2. The CDR3 runs 16 residues. Germline V gene sequence: CDR1 SNHLY, CDR2 FYNNEI. Trimming removed 7 bases from V and 4 bases from J; junction bases left unmatched: 14.

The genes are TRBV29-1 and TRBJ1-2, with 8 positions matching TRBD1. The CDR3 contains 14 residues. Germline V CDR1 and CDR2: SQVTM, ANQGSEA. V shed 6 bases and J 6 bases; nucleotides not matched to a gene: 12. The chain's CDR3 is CSVESRGRRDGYTF. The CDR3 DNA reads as TGCAGCGTCGAATCCAGGGGGCGAAGGGATGGCTACACCTTC. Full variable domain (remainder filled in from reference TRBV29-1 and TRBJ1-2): SAVISQKPSRDICQRGTSLTIQCQVDSQVTMMFWYRQQPGQSLTLIATANQGSEATYESGFVIDKFPISRPNLTFSTLTVSNMSPEDSSIYLCSVESRGRRDGYTFGSGTRLTVV.

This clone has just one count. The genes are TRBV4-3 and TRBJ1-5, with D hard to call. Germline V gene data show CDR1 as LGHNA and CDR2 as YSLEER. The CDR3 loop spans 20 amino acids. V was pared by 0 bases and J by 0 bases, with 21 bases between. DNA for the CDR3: TGCGCCAGCAGCCAAGATCTCCGGTTCCGATTGGTGTATAGCAATCAGCCCCAGCATTTT. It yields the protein CASSQDLRFRLVYSNQPQHF.

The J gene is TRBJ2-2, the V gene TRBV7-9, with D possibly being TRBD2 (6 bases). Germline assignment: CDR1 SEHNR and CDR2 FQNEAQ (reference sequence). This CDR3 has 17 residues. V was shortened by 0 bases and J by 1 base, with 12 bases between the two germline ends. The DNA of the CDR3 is TGTGCCAGCAGCTTAGCTGCCGGGACTCTGAACACCGGGGAGCTGTTTTTT. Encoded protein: CASSLAAGTLNTGELFF.

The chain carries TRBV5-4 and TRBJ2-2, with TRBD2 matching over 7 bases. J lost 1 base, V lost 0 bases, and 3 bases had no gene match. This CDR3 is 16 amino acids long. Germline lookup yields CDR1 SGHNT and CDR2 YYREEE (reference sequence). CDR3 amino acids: CASSLVASGNTGELFF. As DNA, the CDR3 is TGTGCCAGCAGCTTGGTAGCTAGCGGGAACACCGGGGAGCTGTTTTTT.

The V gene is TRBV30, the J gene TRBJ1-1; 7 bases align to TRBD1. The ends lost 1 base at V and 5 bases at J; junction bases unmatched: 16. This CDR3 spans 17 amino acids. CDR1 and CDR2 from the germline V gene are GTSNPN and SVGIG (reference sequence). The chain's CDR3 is CAWSDNSWTGGETEAFF. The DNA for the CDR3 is TGTGCCTGGAGTGATAATTCCTGGACAGGAGGGGAGACTGAAGCTTTCTTT.

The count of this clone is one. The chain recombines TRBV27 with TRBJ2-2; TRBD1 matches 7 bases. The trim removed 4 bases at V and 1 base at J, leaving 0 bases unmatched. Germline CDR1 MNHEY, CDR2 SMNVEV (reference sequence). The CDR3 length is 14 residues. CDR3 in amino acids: CASSYRGNTGELFF. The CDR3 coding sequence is TGTGCCAGCAGTTACAGGGGGAACACCGGGGAGCTGTTTTTT.

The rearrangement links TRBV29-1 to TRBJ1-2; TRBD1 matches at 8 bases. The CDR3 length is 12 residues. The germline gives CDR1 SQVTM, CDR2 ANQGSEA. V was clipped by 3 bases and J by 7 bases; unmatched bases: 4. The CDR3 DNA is TGCAGCGTTGAGGACAGGGAAGCTGGCTACACCTTC. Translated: CSVEDREAGYTF.

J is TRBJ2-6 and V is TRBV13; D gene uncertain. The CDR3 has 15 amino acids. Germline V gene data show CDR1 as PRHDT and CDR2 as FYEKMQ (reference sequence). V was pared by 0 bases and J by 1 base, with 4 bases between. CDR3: CASSLGMSGANVLTF. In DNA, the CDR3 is TGTGCCAGCAGCTTAGGCATGTCTGGGGCCAACGTCCTGACTTTC.

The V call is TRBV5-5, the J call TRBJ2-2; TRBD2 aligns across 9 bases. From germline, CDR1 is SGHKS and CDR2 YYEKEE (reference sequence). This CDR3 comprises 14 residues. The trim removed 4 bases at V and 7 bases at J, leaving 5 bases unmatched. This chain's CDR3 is CASSKRGEFGELFF. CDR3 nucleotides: TGTGCCAGCAGCAAGCGGGGGGAATTCGGGGAGCTGTTTTTT.

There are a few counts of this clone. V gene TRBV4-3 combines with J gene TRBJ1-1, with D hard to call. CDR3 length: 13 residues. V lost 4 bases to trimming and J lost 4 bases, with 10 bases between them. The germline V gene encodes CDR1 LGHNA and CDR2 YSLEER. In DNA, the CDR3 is TGCGCCAGCAGCCCCCGACTTGGCACTGAAGCTTTCTTT. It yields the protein CASSPRLGTEAFF.

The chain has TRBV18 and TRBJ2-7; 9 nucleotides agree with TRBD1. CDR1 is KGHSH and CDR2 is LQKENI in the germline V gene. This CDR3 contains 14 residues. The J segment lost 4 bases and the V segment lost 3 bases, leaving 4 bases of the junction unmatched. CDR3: CASSPRQGDYEQYF. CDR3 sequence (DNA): TGTGCCAGCTCACCGCGACAGGGGGATTACGAGCAGTACTTC.